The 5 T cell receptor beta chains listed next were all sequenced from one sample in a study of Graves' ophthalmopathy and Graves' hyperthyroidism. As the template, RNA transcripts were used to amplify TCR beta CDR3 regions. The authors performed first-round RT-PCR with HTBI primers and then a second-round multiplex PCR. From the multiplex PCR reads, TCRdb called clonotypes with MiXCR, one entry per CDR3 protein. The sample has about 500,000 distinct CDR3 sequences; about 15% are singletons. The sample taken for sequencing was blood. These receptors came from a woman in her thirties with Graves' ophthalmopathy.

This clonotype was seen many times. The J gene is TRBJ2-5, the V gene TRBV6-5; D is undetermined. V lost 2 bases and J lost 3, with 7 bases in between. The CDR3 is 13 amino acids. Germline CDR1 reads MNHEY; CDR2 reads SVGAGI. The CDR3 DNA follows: TGTGCCAGCAGTTACCAAGAAAAAGAGACCCAGTACTTC. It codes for CASSYQEKETQYF.

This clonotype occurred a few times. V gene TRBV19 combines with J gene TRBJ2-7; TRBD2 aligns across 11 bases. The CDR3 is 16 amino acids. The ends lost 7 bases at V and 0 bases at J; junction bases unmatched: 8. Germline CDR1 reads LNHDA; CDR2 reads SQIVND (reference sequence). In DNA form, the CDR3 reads TGTGCCAGTAAACGGACTAGCGGGCGAAGCTCCTACGAGCAGTACTTC. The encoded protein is CASKRTSGRSSYEQYF.

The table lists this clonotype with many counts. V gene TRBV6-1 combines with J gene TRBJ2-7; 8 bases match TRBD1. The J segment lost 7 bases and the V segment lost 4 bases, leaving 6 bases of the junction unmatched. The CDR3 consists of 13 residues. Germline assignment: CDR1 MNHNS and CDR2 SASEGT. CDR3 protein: CASSVQGAGEQYF. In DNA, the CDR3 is TGTGCCAGCAGTGTTCAGGGGGCCGGGGAGCAGTACTTC.

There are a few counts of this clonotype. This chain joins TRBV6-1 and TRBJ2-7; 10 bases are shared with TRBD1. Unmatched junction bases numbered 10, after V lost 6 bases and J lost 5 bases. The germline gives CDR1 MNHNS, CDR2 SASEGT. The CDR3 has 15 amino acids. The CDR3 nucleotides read TGTGCCAGCAGGGGGCCCGGGACAGGGGTCCACGAGCAGTACTTC. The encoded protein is CASRGPGTGVHEQYF.

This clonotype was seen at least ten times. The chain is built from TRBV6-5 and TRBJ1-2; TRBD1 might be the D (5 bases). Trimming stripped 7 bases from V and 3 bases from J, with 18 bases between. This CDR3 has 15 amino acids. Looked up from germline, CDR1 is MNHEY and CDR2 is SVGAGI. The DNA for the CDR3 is TGTGCCAGCATTTTCGAGGGCGGCAGGGACTATGGCTACACCTTC. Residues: CASIFEGGRDYGYTF.